These 20 T cell receptor beta chains were sequenced from one sample in a study of glioma-infiltrating T cells. Amplification of TCR alpha and beta CDR3 regions from RNA used iRepertoire nested multiplex PCR. From the multiplex PCR reads, TCRdb called clonotypes with MiXCR, one entry per CDR3 protein. The data hold around 93,000 distinct CDR3 sequences, with 40% observed a single time. Sequencing input: glioma tissue, nonneoplastic brain tissue, or PBMCs (not recorded which). These receptors were collected from a human donor with low-grade glioma or glioblastoma, undergoing nonglioma brain surgery, or in good health (not recorded which).

Ten or more counts support this clonotype. V is TRBV10-3 and J is TRBJ2-7, with a tentative D call TRBD2 (5 bases). Germline CDR1 reads ENHRY; CDR2 reads SYGVKD. The length of the CDR3 is 13 residues. Deletions cut 9 bases from V and 2 bases from J, with 14 bases between. The DNA of the CDR3 is TGTGCCATTAGAGAGGGTCAGCCCTACGAGCAGTACTTC. Residues: CAIREGQPYEQYF.

This clonotype was recorded a few times. The rearrangement uses TRBV6-1 and TRBJ2-5, with TRBD1 matching 12 bases. CDR1 and CDR2 from the germline V gene are MNHNS and SASEGT. This CDR3 spans 14 amino acids. V trimming: 10 bases; J trimming: 5 bases; junction bases outside the gene matches: 8. The CDR3 sequence: CAIGGTGGVETQYF. The CDR3 nucleotides are TGTGCCATCGGCGGGACAGGGGGCGTGGAGACCCAGTACTTC.

Notes on this clonotype: It may be a read error: a sequence one base away is much more abundant. The chain carries TRBV19 and TRBJ2-2; TRBD2 agrees at 10 bases. Per the germline V gene, CDR1 is LNHDA and CDR2 is SQIVND (reference sequence). The CDR3 is made up of 16 amino acids. CDR3 coding DNA: TGTGCCAGTAGTCCTAGCGGGGGAGCGAACACCGGGGAGCTGCTTTTT. This sequence encodes CASSPSGGANTGELLF.

This clonotype was counted only a few times. One base away lies a much larger clone, so this may be a sequencing read error. The rearrangement links TRBV10-3 to TRBJ2-3; D gene ambiguous. The CDR3 length is 11 residues. CDR1 and CDR2 (germline): ENHRY, SYGVKD. V was shortened by 10 bases and J by 2 bases, with 7 bases between the two germline ends. The CDR3 here is CATRATDTQYF. CDR3 DNA: TGTGCCACTAGGGCCACAGATACGCAGTATTTT.

This clonotype was recorded many times. The chain carries TRBV12-3 or TRBV12-4 and TRBJ2-5, with a weak D call TRBD2 (5 bases). V lost 6 bases, J lost 5 bases, and 13 bases lay in between. The length of the CDR3 is 13 residues. CDR3 DNA sequence: TGTGCCAGCAGCTTAATAGAGCGGGAGACCCAGTACTTC. It translates to CASSLIERETQYF.

Regarding this clonotype: It may be a read error: a sequence one base away is much more abundant. Here the CDR3 omits its conserved ending phenylalanine or tryptophan, so a read error is the likely source. The chain recombines TRBV29-1 with TRBJ2-1; maybe TRBD2 (6 bases). CDR1 and CDR2 (germline): SQVTM, ANQGSEA. CDR3 length: 15 residues. V was cut by 5 bases and J by 1 base, with 15 bases left in between. CDR3 DNA sequence: TGCAGCGTTTCACCAGTGGGGGGATCCTACAATGAGCAGTTCTTA. Translated: CSVSPVGGSYNEQFL.

The rearrangement uses TRBV7-9 and TRBJ2-5; TRBD2 matches 13 bases. Trimming took 5 bases from V and 5 from J; bases not matched to a gene: 11. The V gene's germline CDR1 is SEHNR and CDR2 FQNEAQ (reference sequence). The CDR3 is 17 amino acids. The chain's CDR3 is CASSPTSGRLTGETQYF. CDR3 DNA: TGTGCCAGCAGCCCGACTAGCGGGAGGTTAACCGGGGAGACCCAGTACTTC. Full variable domain (remainder filled in from reference TRBV7-9 and TRBJ2-5): DTGVSQNPRHKITKRGQNVTFRCDPISEHNRLYWYRQTLGQGPEFLTYFQNEAQLEKSRLLSDRFSAERPKGSFSTLEIQRTEQGDSAMYLCASSPTSGRLTGETQYFGPGTRLLVL.

This clonotype appeared many times. This chain connects TRBV7-2 to TRBJ2-3; D is unclear. This CDR3 region has 13 residues. V was pared by 4 bases and J by 3 bases, with 8 bases between. Germline CDR1 and CDR2: SGHTA and FQGNSA. CDR3 in DNA: TGTGCCAGCAGCTCCCCGTATACAGATACGCAGTATTTT. Its protein product is CASSSPYTDTQYF.

There are many counts of this clonotype. Its ends do not fully match the called genes, so a read error is possible. The rearrangement links TRBV4-1 to TRBJ2-1; 11 positions match TRBD2. The CDR3 is 16 amino acids. Germline V gives CDR1 MGHRA, CDR2 YSYEKL. CDR3 nucleotide sequence: TGTGCCAGCAGCCAAGTTGGGCTAGCGGGGGGTAATGAGCAGTTCTTC. This translates into CASSQVGLAGGNEQFF.

As DNA, the CDR3 is TGTGCCAGCAGTTCGACAGGGACCTACGAGCAGTACTTC. Encoded protein: CASSSTGTYEQYF. The chain has TRBV27 and TRBJ2-7, with 7 bases fitting TRBD1. Germline V CDR1 and CDR2: MNHEY, SMNVEV (reference sequence). The CDR3 has 13 amino acids. The V gene end was trimmed by 4 bases and the J gene end by 2 bases; junction bases not matched to a gene: 2.

Turning to this clonotype: A read error is possible here, since a much larger clone lies one base away. In DNA form, the CDR3 reads TGCAGCGTTGAAAACAGGAGCTATGGCTACACCTTC. Its protein product is CSVENRSYGYTF. The rearrangement joins TRBV29-1 to TRBJ1-2, with D possibly matching TRBD1 (5 bases). CDR1 and CDR2 (germline): SQVTM, ANQGSEA. V lost 2 bases and J 4 bases, leaving 8 bases between the germline ends. The CDR3 is made up of 12 amino acids. The full variable domain, in which reference TRBV29-1 and TRBJ1-2 provide the parts outside the CDR3, is SAVISQKPSRDICQRGTSLTIQCQVDSQVTMMFWYRQQPGQSLTLIATANQGSEATYESGFVIDKFPISRPNLTFSTLTVSNMSPEDSSIYLCSVENRSYGYTFGSGTRLTVV.

This rearrangement joins TRBV19 to TRBJ2-1, with 8 bases fitting TRBD1. The CDR3 consists of 14 residues. The germline V gene has CDR1 LNHDA and CDR2 SQIVND (reference sequence). This CDR3 reads CVSSIQGAYNEQFF. The CDR3 DNA reads TGTGTTAGTAGTATTCAGGGGGCGTACAATGAGCAGTTCTTC. Complete variable domain (other parts from reference TRBV19 and TRBJ2-1): DGGITQSPKYLFRKEGQNVTLSCEQNLNHDAMYWYRQDPGQGLRLIYYSQIVNDFQKGDIAEGYSVSREKKESFPLTVTSAQKNPTAFYLCVSSIQGAYNEQFFGPGTRLTVL.

To note about this clonotype: Compared with germline, one end of the junction differs, possibly owing to a read error. As DNA, the CDR3 is TGCAGCGTAATAGCTACGGGCTCCACAGATACGAAGTATTTT. Its translation is CSVIATGSTDTKYF. This chain uses TRBV29-1 with TRBJ2-3, with D unclear. Germline CDR1 SQVTM, CDR2 ANQGSEA. CDR3 length: 14 residues.

V gene TRBV27 combines with J gene TRBJ2-3, with no clear D. Trimming removed 7 bases at V and 3 bases at J, with 11 bases between. Germline CDR1 reads MNHEY; CDR2 reads SMNVEV (reference sequence). This CDR3 has 13 amino acids. In DNA, the CDR3 is TGTGCCAGCAACAGCCGCTGGACAGATACGCAGTATTTT. Its translation is CASNSRWTDTQYF.

This clonotype came up a few times. It is likely a read error, because the conserved phenylalanine at the end of the CDR3 is missing. The V call is TRBV9, the J call TRBJ1-1; no firm D call. This CDR3 comprises 13 residues. Trimming left V 1 base short and J 0 bases short, with 4 bases between. In germline, CDR1 is SGDLS, CDR2 YYNGEE. Here the CDR3 reads CASSVTVNTEAFS. The CDR3 region has the DNA TGTGCCAGCAGCGTAACCGTGAACACTGAAGCTTTCTCT.

This clonotype was recorded at least ten times. The CDR3 nucleotides read TGTGCCAGCAGTTTAGCGGCGGGAGGAACCACAGATACGCAGTATTTT. This translates into CASSLAAGGTTDTQYF. The chain combines TRBV12-3 or TRBV12-4 with TRBJ2-3; 8 bases line up with TRBD2. V was pared by 0 bases and J by 2 bases, with 4 bases of the junction left unmatched. The CDR3 has 16 amino acids.

This clonotype was picked up many times. The rearrangement joins TRBV27 to TRBJ2-5; D remains unclear. Trimming removed 0 bases from V and 7 bases from J, with 12 bases in between. The CDR3 is 14 residues long. Germline CDR1 MNHEY, CDR2 SMNVEV (reference sequence). DNA for the CDR3: TGTGCCAGCAGTTTATCTCAAAATAGTGGGACCCAGTACTTC. Protein: CASSLSQNSGTQYF.

This clonotype was counted ten times or more. The J gene is TRBJ2-3, the V gene TRBV3-1, with D possibly TRBD2 on 5 matching bases. The CDR3 contains 15 residues. V lost 7 bases and J lost 3, with 17 bases in between. Germline CDR1 and CDR2: LGHDT and YNNKEL (reference sequence). The CDR3 sequence: CASKGRGSTTDTQYF. The CDR3 DNA sequence: TGTGCCAGCAAGGGTCGCGGGTCCACGACAGATACGCAGTATTTT.

A remark on this clonotype: With a much larger clone just one base away, this may be a read error. The rearrangement links TRBV11-2 to TRBJ2-7; D tentatively fits TRBD1 or TRBD2 (5 bases each). Germline values: CDR1 SGHAT, CDR2 FQNNGV. The CDR3 has 14 amino acids. Deletions cut 5 bases from V and 6 bases from J, with 17 bases between. CDR3 DNA sequence: TGTGCCAGCAGCCCCCAGGCAGGGAGACGCGAGCAGTACTTC. Its protein product is CASSPQAGRREQYF.

In its sample, this clonotype was seen many times. This chain links TRBV6-1 with TRBJ2-2; D is ambiguous. The CDR3 sequence is 14 residues long. The V end was cut by 6 bases, the J end by 5 bases, with 13 bases between. Per the germline V gene, CDR1 is MNHNS and CDR2 is SASEGT. CDR3 DNA sequence: TGTGCCAGCAGGAAACCGGTCGGAACCGGGGAGCTGTTTTTT. It codes for CASRKPVGTGELFF.